This T cell receptor (beta chain) originates from a study of regulatory dendritic cells for organ transplantation. V was trimmed by 6 bases and J by 5 bases, leaving 10 bases between them. The CDR3 has 12 amino acids. The V gene's germline CDR1 is PRHDT and CDR2 FYEKMQ (reference sequence). The method was immunoSEQ multiplex PCR; TCRdb's version includes in-frame clones alone and lacks a portion of them. The data show some 40,000 clones, with around nine tenths seen just once and approximately 0.12% held by the top ten. The sequence derives from a human donor in good health. The chain couples TRBV13 to TRBJ2-5, with D maybe TRBD1 (6 bases). The sequenced material came from naive CD8+ T cells from blood. Subset in this sample: CD45RA+ naive T cells. DNA for the CDR3: TGTGCCAGCAGGGGGGCCTTGGAGACCCAGTACTTC. Translation gives CASRGALETQYF.